One sample yielded the 27 T cell receptor beta chains listed below, sequenced in a study of T cell changes during pregnancy in multiple sclerosis. Clones were sequenced by immunoSEQ multiplex PCR, and TCRdb holds only the in-frame ones, with some missing. This sample has approximately 48,000 clones, with roughly nine tenths found just once. The source was CD4+ T cells from peripheral blood mononuclear cells, collected after pregnancy. The receptors come from a female donor with multiple sclerosis, enrolled in a pregnancy study.

J is TRBJ2-1 and V is TRBV4-3; 11 nucleotides agree with TRBD2. Germline CDR1 is LGHNA and CDR2 is YSLEER. The CDR3 length is 15 residues. V dropped 5 bases and J dropped 7; count of bases not matched to a gene: 7. CDR3 nucleotide sequence: TGCGCCAGCAGCTTGGGGCTAGCGGGAGGAAATGAGCAGTTCTTC. Residues: CASSLGLAGGNEQFF.

The V gene is TRBV2, the J gene TRBJ2-7, with 11 positions matching TRBD2. This CDR3 region has 14 residues. Germline loops: CDR1 SNHLY, CDR2 FYNNEI. V lost 9 bases to trimming and J lost 7 bases; unmatched junction nucleotides: 11. DNA of the CDR3: TGTGCCAGTACTACTAGCGGGAGTTCGCATGAGCAGTACTTC. This codes for CASTTSGSSHEQYF.

The gene calls are TRBV9 and TRBJ2-1, with TRBD2 matching over 10 bases. J was trimmed by 7 bases and V by 1 base; bases with no gene match: 8. The CDR3 has 16 amino acids. The V gene's germline CDR1 is SGDLS and CDR2 YYNGEE. The CDR3 reads CASSVLSSGSWNEQFF. The DNA for the CDR3 is TGTGCCAGCAGCGTACTTTCTAGCGGGAGTTGGAATGAGCAGTTCTTC.

The chain couples TRBV7-2 to TRBJ1-2, with a possible D match to TRBD1 (6 bases). Trimming took off 4 bases at V and 2 bases at J, with 14 bases between the two ends. Germline-derived CDR1 and CDR2 are SGHTA and FQGNSA. The CDR3 runs 15 residues. CDR3 DNA: TGTGCCAGCAGCTACGGACAGACCTCGAACTATGGCTACACCTTC. It specifies CASSYGQTSNYGYTF.

On this clone: One end of the junction varies from germline; a read error may be responsible. The gene calls are TRBV30 and TRBJ2-7; 7 positions match TRBD2. This CDR3 spans 17 amino acids. Germline V gene data show CDR1 as GTSNPN and CDR2 as SVGIG (reference sequence). CDR3 nucleotides: TGTGCCCGGAGTCCCCCCCCCAGGCTAGCGGTCACCTACGAGCAGTACTTC. Protein: CARSPPPRLAVTYEQYF.

The V call is TRBV5-8, the J call TRBJ2-4, with D maybe TRBD2 (6 bases). The CDR3 spans 16 residues. V lost 2 bases and J 0 bases, leaving 12 bases between the germline ends. Germline loops: CDR1 SGHTS, CDR2 YDEGEE. CDR3 sequence (DNA): TGTGCCAGCAGCTTATCGGGCGGGGTAGCCAAAAACATTCAGTACTTC. Translated, it gives CASSLSGGVAKNIQYF.

This chain's CDR3 is CASSSDIRLAGVGLSSYNEQFF. CDR3 sequence (DNA): TGCGCCAGCAGCTCCGATATCAGACTAGCGGGAGTCGGATTGAGCTCCTACAATGAGCAGTTCTTC. The chain has TRBV5-1 and TRBJ2-1, with 12 bases aligning to TRBD2. V lost 3 bases to trimming and J lost 0 bases; unmatched junction nucleotides: 19. The CDR3 runs to 22 residues. Germline V gene data show CDR1 as SGHRS and CDR2 as YFSETQ.

This clone appeared a single time. The chain is built from TRBV5-1 and TRBJ1-2; a weak D match, TRBD1 (6 bases). CDR1 is SGHRS, CDR2 YFSETQ, per germline. The CDR3 runs to 14 residues. Trimming left V 0 bases short and J 5 bases short, with 11 bases between. As DNA, the CDR3 is TGCGCCAGCAGCTTGGGTTCAGGGGAATATGGCTACACCTTC. This gives the protein CASSLGSGEYGYTF. The full variable domain, completed using reference TRBV5-1 and TRBJ1-2, is KAGVTQTPRYLIKTRGQQVTLSCSPISGHRSVSWYQQTPGQGLQFLFEYFSETQRNKGNFPGRFSGRQFSNSRSEMNVSTLELGDSALYLCASSLGSGEYGYTFGSGTRLTVV.

J is TRBJ1-2 and V is TRBV6-5; maybe TRBD1 (6 bases). Trimming pared 7 bases from V and 9 bases from J, leaving 12 bases between. The CDR3 runs to 11 residues. Germline V gene data show CDR1 as MNHEY and CDR2 as SVGAGI. DNA of the CDR3: TGTGCCAGCAAAGGGGACAAGAGCTACACCTTC. Translating it yields CASKGDKSYTF.

This chain joins TRBV5-1 and TRBJ2-7, with a possible D match to TRBD1 (5 bases). V lost 5 bases and J 3 bases, leaving 15 bases between the germline ends. Looked up from germline, CDR1 is SGHRS and CDR2 is YFSETQ. The CDR3 runs to 14 residues. The DNA for the CDR3 is TGCGCCAGCAGGCAGGGTCTGGGCGACTACGAGCAGTACTTC. Translated: CASRQGLGDYEQYF.

V and J are TRBV5-1 and TRBJ2-3, with 13 positions matching TRBD2. The CDR3 contains 18 residues. Germline-derived CDR1 and CDR2 are SGHRS and YFSETQ. Losses at the gene ends were 3 bases for V and 0 bases for J; bases not matched to a gene: 7. The CDR3 DNA reads TGCGCCAGCAGCTCGGGGACTAGCGGGATAACTAGCACAGATACGCAGTATTTT. It is translated as CASSSGTSGITSTDTQYF. Combining the CDR3 with reference TRBV5-1 and TRBJ2-3 gives the whole variable domain KAGVTQTPRYLIKTRGQQVTLSCSPISGHRSVSWYQQTPGQGLQFLFEYFSETQRNKGNFPGRFSGRQFSNSRSEMNVSTLELGDSALYLCASSSGTSGITSTDTQYFGPGTRLTVL.

The CDR3 region is CASSSGSGDSYNEQFF. DNA for the CDR3: TGTGCCAGCAGTAGCGGGAGTGGGGACTCCTACAATGAGCAGTTCTTC. The chain is built from TRBV6-6 and TRBJ2-1; TRBD2 aligns across 8 bases. The germline gives CDR1 MNHNY, CDR2 SVGAGI (reference sequence). V shed 5 bases and J 0 bases; nucleotides not matched to a gene: 6. This CDR3 has 16 amino acids.

V is TRBV9 and J is TRBJ2-5; D is unresolved. The germline V and J ends were trimmed by 4 bases and 0 bases, with 16 bases remaining between them. This CDR3 region has 16 residues. Per the germline V gene, CDR1 is SGDLS and CDR2 is YYNGEE. This chain's CDR3 is CASSQGQRSNQETQYF. CDR3 in DNA: TGTGCCAGCAGCCAAGGTCAGCGATCCAACCAAGAGACCCAGTACTTC.

CDR3 protein: CASSSSTGPYNEQFF. As DNA, the CDR3 is TGTGCCAGTAGTTCGTCGACAGGGCCGTACAATGAGCAGTTCTTC. The chain is built from TRBV19 and TRBJ2-1, with 7 nucleotides matching TRBD1. This CDR3 spans 15 amino acids. Per the germline V gene, CDR1 is LNHDA and CDR2 is SQIVND (reference sequence). The V segment lost 5 bases and the J segment 4 bases; nucleotides outside the gene matches: 8. Drawing the rest from reference TRBV19 and TRBJ2-1, the complete variable domain is DGGITQSPKYLFRKEGQNVTLSCEQNLNHDAMYWYRQDPGQGLRLIYYSQIVNDFQKGDIAEGYSVSREKKESFPLTVTSAQKNPTAFYLCASSSSTGPYNEQFFGPGTRLTVL.

The chain joins TRBV7-9 to TRBJ2-5; D perhaps matches TRBD1 (6 bases). Trimming removed 3 bases at V and 1 base at J, with 12 bases between. Germline CDR1 and CDR2: SEHNR and FQNEAQ (reference sequence). The CDR3 spans 15 residues. The CDR3 reads CASSLWGQAQETQYF. The CDR3 DNA sequence: TGTGCCAGCAGCTTGTGGGGACAAGCCCAAGAGACCCAGTACTTC.

The chain joins TRBV5-1 to TRBJ2-3, with D perhaps TRBD1 (6 bases). Germline V lookup: CDR1 SGHRS, CDR2 YFSETQ. V lost 0 bases, J lost 1 base, and 6 bases lay in between. The CDR3 loop spans 14 amino acids. The CDR3: CASSLDRGTDTQYF. Here the CDR3 DNA reads TGCGCCAGCAGCTTGGACAGGGGCACAGATACGCAGTATTTT.

This clone has a single count. The chain links TRBV18 to TRBJ2-7; 7 nucleotides align to TRBD1. Germline lookup yields CDR1 KGHSH and CDR2 LQKENI. V shed 3 bases, J shed 4 bases, and the junction held 6 bases outside the gene matches. This CDR3 has 14 residues. The CDR3 protein is CASSPSQGVYEQYF. The CDR3 DNA follows: TGTGCCAGCTCACCTTCCCAGGGGGTTTACGAGCAGTACTTC.

The J gene is TRBJ2-2, the V gene TRBV4-2; D not resolved. Germline lookup yields CDR1 LGHNA and CDR2 YNFKEQ. The CDR3 length is 17 residues. Deletions cut 0 bases from V and 0 bases from J, with 11 bases between. The CDR3 loop is CASSQDYHIPNTGELFF. The DNA of the CDR3 is TGTGCCAGCAGCCAAGATTACCACATTCCGAACACCGGGGAGCTGTTTTTT.

The V gene is TRBV2, the J gene TRBJ1-2; D is perhaps TRBD1 (5 bases). Germline V gene data show CDR1 as SNHLY and CDR2 as FYNNEI. Trimming pared 5 bases from V and 2 bases from J, leaving 18 bases between. The CDR3 runs to 16 residues. The DNA for the CDR3 is TGTGCCAGCAGTCCCCCCCCGGGACGGGGGAACTATGGCTACACCTTC. It yields the protein CASSPPPGRGNYGYTF.

The rearrangement joins TRBV10-3 to TRBJ2-7, with 10 bases identical to TRBD2. V lost 1 base and J lost 3; bases outside the gene matches: 6. Germline V gene lookup returns CDR1 ENHRY and CDR2 SYGVKD. The CDR3 extends over 16 amino acids. CDR3 nucleotides: TGTGCCATCAGTGAGTGGAGCGGGAGGGATAACTACGAGCAGTACTTC. Protein: CAISEWSGRDNYEQYF.

The rearrangement joins TRBV28 to TRBJ2-7; a weak D match, TRBD2 (6 bases). Trimming took 8 bases from V and 0 from J, leaving 8 bases between them. The CDR3 is 12 amino acids. CDR1 MDHEN and CDR2 SYDVKM come from the germline V gene. CDR3 nucleotides: TGTGCCAGCCTAGCGCACTCCTACGAGCAGTACTTC. Translation gives CASLAHSYEQYF.

V is TRBV18 and J is TRBJ2-7, with TRBD1 identical over 8 bases. The length of the CDR3 is 17 residues. V lost 1 base, J lost 0 bases, and 8 bases stayed unmatched. Germline V gene lookup returns CDR1 KGHSH and CDR2 LQKENI. The CDR3 spells CASSPRVGQGASYEQYF. CDR3 in DNA: TGTGCCAGCTCACCACGGGTGGGCCAGGGGGCCTCCTACGAGCAGTACTTC.

This clone was picked up a small number of times. This rearrangement joins TRBV7-2 to TRBJ2-7, with 9 bases aligning to TRBD2. The CDR3 runs 15 residues. Trimming took 4 bases from V and 4 from J; bases not matched to a gene: 8. The germline V gene has CDR1 SGHTA and CDR2 FQGNSA. In DNA, the CDR3 is TGTGCCAGCAGCTCACCGGGACTAGCTAAGTACGAGCAGTACTTC. Protein sequence: CASSSPGLAKYEQYF. The complete variable domain, with remaining parts taken from reference TRBV7-2 and TRBJ2-7, reads GAGVSQSPSNKVTEKGKDVELRCDPISGHTALYWYRQSLGQGLEFLIYFQGNSAPDKSGLPSDRFSAERTGGSVSTLTIQRTQQEDSAVYLCASSSPGLAKYEQYFGPGTRLTVT.

V usage is TRBV5-1 and J usage is TRBJ2-1; weak D call: TRBD1 (6 bases). V was clipped by 0 bases and J by 6 bases, with 16 bases between them. CDR1 is SGHRS and CDR2 is YFSETQ in the germline V gene. The CDR3 extends over 16 amino acids. Here the CDR3 reads CASSLVDRPPGNEQFF. Written as DNA, the CDR3 is TGCGCCAGCAGCTTGGTTGACAGGCCTCCGGGCAATGAGCAGTTCTTC.

This chain links TRBV30 with TRBJ2-6; no clear D. Trimming stripped 0 bases from V and 2 bases from J, with 8 bases between. The CDR3 contains 15 residues. Per the germline V gene, CDR1 is GTSNPN and CDR2 is SVGIG (reference sequence). The CDR3 nucleotides are TGTGCCTGGAGTGTCGTAGTAACTGGGGCCAACGTCCTGACTTTC. It specifies CAWSVVVTGANVLTF.

The chain is built from TRBV27 and TRBJ1-2, with 10 nucleotides matching TRBD1. The CDR3 has 15 amino acids. CDR1 is MNHEY and CDR2 is SMNVEV in the germline V gene (reference sequence). Unmatched junction bases numbered 8, after V lost 2 bases and J lost 8 bases. DNA for the CDR3: TGTGCCAGCAGTTTACGGCGACAGGGGGCAAGGGGCTACACCTTC. This gives the protein CASSLRRQGARGYTF.

This clone has just one count. The chain employs TRBV11-2 and TRBJ2-7, with 8 bases identical to TRBD2. Germline values: CDR1 SGHAT, CDR2 FQNNGV. The CDR3 has 15 residues. Trimming cost V 6 bases and J 4 bases; bases outside gene matches: 11. This CDR3 is CASRQPGTRRYEQYF. Here the CDR3 DNA reads TGTGCCAGCAGGCAACCCGGGACTAGGAGGTACGAGCAGTACTTC.